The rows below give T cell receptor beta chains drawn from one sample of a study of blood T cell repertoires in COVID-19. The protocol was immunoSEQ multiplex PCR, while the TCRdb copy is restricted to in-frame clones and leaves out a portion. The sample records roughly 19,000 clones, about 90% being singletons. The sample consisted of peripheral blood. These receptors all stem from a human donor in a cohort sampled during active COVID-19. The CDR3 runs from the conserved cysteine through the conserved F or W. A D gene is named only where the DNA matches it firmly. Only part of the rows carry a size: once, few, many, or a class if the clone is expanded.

cdr3_aa: CATQMDRGLRNQPQHF
cdr3_nt: TGTGCCACCCAAATGGACAGGGGCCTCCGAAATCAGCCCCAGCATTTT
v_call: TRBV19
clone_size: .
j_call: TRBJ1-5
d_call: TRBD1

cdr3_aa: CASSLAAGKETQYF
cdr3_nt: TGTGCCAGCAGCTTAGCGGCGGGGAAAGAGACCCAGTACTTC
v_call: TRBV7-3
clone_size: .
j_call: TRBJ2-5
d_call: .

cdr3_aa: CASSYGGVSTDTQYF
cdr3_nt: TGTGCCAGCAGTTACGGGGGCGTCAGCACAGATACGCAGTATTTT
v_call: TRBV6-5
clone_size: .
j_call: TRBJ2-3
d_call: .

cdr3_aa: CASSLERDGVSPLHF
cdr3_nt: TGTGCCAGCAGTTTAGAGCGGGACGGCGTTTCACCCCTCCACTTT
v_call: TRBV27
clone_size: .
j_call: TRBJ1-6
d_call: .

cdr3_aa: CASIPRTSTDTQYF
cdr3_nt: TGTGCCAGCATTCCCCGGACTAGCACAGATACGCAGTATTTT
v_call: TRBV27
clone_size: .
j_call: TRBJ2-3
d_call: .

cdr3_aa: CASSVGTVSNQPQHF
cdr3_nt: TGTGCCAGCAGCGTCGGGACAGTTAGCAATCAGCCCCAGCATTTT
v_call: TRBV9
clone_size: once
j_call: TRBJ1-5
d_call: TRBD1

cdr3_aa: CATSRDLYFGEKLFF
cdr3_nt: TGTGCCACCAGCAGAGATCTTTATTTTGGCGAAAAACTGTTTTTT
v_call: TRBV15
clone_size: .
j_call: TRBJ1-4
d_call: .

cdr3_aa: CASTKGLDSYNEQFF
cdr3_nt: TGTGCCAGCACCAAGGGACTAGACTCCTACAATGAGCAGTTCTTC
v_call: TRBV6-6
clone_size: .
j_call: TRBJ2-1
d_call: TRBD2

cdr3_aa: CASSLGSGIDQPQHF
cdr3_nt: TGTGCCAGCAGCTTGGGATCAGGGATAGATCAGCCCCAGCATTTT
v_call: TRBV5-6
clone_size: .
j_call: TRBJ1-5
d_call: .

cdr3_aa: CASSIDSTAYEQYF
cdr3_nt: TGTGCCAGTAGTATTGACAGTACGGCCTACGAGCAGTACTTC
v_call: TRBV19
clone_size: .
j_call: TRBJ2-7
d_call: .

cdr3_aa: CASKLRVNTEAFF
cdr3_nt: TGTGCCAGTAAGTTGAGAGTGAACACTGAAGCTTTCTTT
v_call: TRBV19
clone_size: .
j_call: TRBJ1-1
d_call: .

cdr3_aa: CASSQEPGLGIYF
cdr3_nt: TGTGCCAGCAGCCAGGAGCCGGGACTCGGTATTTACTTC
v_call: TRBV4-2
clone_size: .
j_call: TRBJ2-5
d_call: .

cdr3_aa: CASSHTYLLAGYNEQFF
cdr3_nt: TGCGCCAGCAGCCACACTTACCTACTAGCGGGGTACAATGAGCAGTTCTTC
v_call: TRBV4-1
clone_size: .
j_call: TRBJ2-1
d_call: TRBD2

cdr3_aa: CASSPLGLAGPHEQYF
cdr3_nt: TGTGCCAGCTCACCCCTAGGACTAGCGGGGCCCCACGAGCAGTACTTC
v_call: TRBV18
clone_size: .
j_call: TRBJ2-7
d_call: TRBD2

cdr3_aa: CASSLSRGQGGELFF
cdr3_nt: TGTGCCAGCAGCTTGTCCAGGGGGCAAGGAGGGGAGCTGTTTTTT
v_call: TRBV5-4
clone_size: .
j_call: TRBJ2-2
d_call: TRBD1

cdr3_aa: CASSTGQGGETQYF
cdr3_nt: TGTGCCAGCAGTACGGGACAGGGAGGAGAGACCCAGTACTTC
v_call: TRBV5-4
clone_size: .
j_call: TRBJ2-5
d_call: TRBD1

cdr3_aa: CATSRVGEYGYTF
cdr3_nt: TGTGCCACCAGCAGAGTCGGAGAGTATGGCTACACCTTC
v_call: TRBV15
clone_size: .
j_call: TRBJ1-2
d_call: .

cdr3_aa: CASSTNRERGEQFF
cdr3_nt: TGTGCCAGCAGTACCAACAGGGAGCGGGGTGAGCAGTTCTTC
v_call: TRBV6-5
clone_size: .
j_call: TRBJ2-1
d_call: .

cdr3_aa: CASSEGRGNTEAFF
cdr3_nt: TGTGCCAGCAGTGAAGGTCGGGGGAACACTGAAGCTTTCTTT
v_call: TRBV25-1
clone_size: .
j_call: TRBJ1-1
d_call: .

cdr3_aa: CASSLALNGHNSPLHF
cdr3_nt: TGCGCCAGCAGCTTGGCCTTGAATGGCCATAATTCACCCCTCCACTTT
v_call: TRBV5-1
clone_size: .
j_call: TRBJ1-6
d_call: .

cdr3_aa: CAWGRQGFNGYTF
cdr3_nt: TGTGCCTGGGGGCGGCAGGGGTTTAATGGCTACACCTTC
v_call: TRBV30
clone_size: .
j_call: TRBJ1-2
d_call: .

cdr3_aa: CASSVLSGDTDTQYF
cdr3_nt: TGTGCCAGCAGCGTATTAAGCGGAGACACAGATACGCAGTATTTT
v_call: TRBV9
clone_size: .
j_call: TRBJ2-3
d_call: .